This paragraph covers one T cell receptor (beta chain) sequence. Its antigen is not identified. The data belong to a study of B cell selection in AIRE deficiency. Regarding the study as a whole: Only about 9.3% of approximately 3,700 shared Treg sequences were patient-specific; 30% to 40% healthy-specific.

TCRdb's table, derived via immunoSEQ multiplex PCR, lists solely in-frame clones and lacks some. The repertoire has tens of thousands of clones, around 97% of them found once; the top ten carry about 0.2%. Germline CDR1 and CDR2: MDHEN and SYDVKM. With 1 base removed from V and 13 bases from J, the gap between germline ends came to 8 bases. The CDR3 has 12 amino acids. Sorting defined conventional CD4 T cells as CD4+CD127+. The specimen was conventional CD4+ T cells sorted from PBMCs. The rearrangement uses TRBV28 and TRBJ1-6, with no clear D. The sequence came from a human donor with AIRE deficiency. This CDR3 reads CASSLLSMPLHF. CDR3 nucleotides: TGTGCCAGCAGTTTATTGTCTATGCCCCTCCACTTT.